Below, 19 T cell receptor beta chains from the same sample are listed, as sequenced in a study of T cell changes during pregnancy in multiple sclerosis. Generated by immunoSEQ multiplex PCR, the TCRdb table keeps only in-frame clones and is missing some. This sample has about 38,000 clones, with 94% found just once. The starting material was CD4+ T cells from peripheral blood mononuclear cells, obtained in the second trimester of pregnancy. The receptor source for this set is a female donor with multiple sclerosis, enrolled in a pregnancy study.

This chain connects TRBV28 to TRBJ1-5, with 7 bases identical to TRBD1. Germline V CDR1 and CDR2: MDHEN, SYDVKM. Trimming removed 6 bases from V and 2 bases from J; junction bases left unmatched: 4. CDR3 length: 14 amino acids. CDR3 protein: CASRRDRGNQPQHF. Written as DNA, the CDR3 is TGTGCCAGCAGACGTGACAGGGGCAATCAGCCCCAGCATTTT.

This sequence joins TRBV10-3 and TRBJ1-4, with a tentative D call TRBD1 (6 bases). Trimming removed 4 bases from V and 8 bases from J, with 11 bases in between. This CDR3 has 13 residues. Germline-derived CDR1 and CDR2 are ENHRY and SYGVKD. DNA for the CDR3: TGTGCCATCAGTGTGACAGGCGACGAAAAACTGTTTTTT. Its translation: CAISVTGDEKLFF.

The chain carries TRBV5-1 and TRBJ2-2; 8 nucleotides agree with TRBD1. The J segment lost 5 bases and the V segment lost 1 base, leaving 7 bases of the junction unmatched. The CDR3 runs to 16 residues. Germline-derived CDR1 and CDR2 are SGHRS and YFSETQ. The DNA of the CDR3 is TGCGCCAGCAGCTTGTCGATGGACAGGGCGACCGGGGAGCTGTTTTTT. It specifies CASSLSMDRATGELFF. The complete variable domain, with remaining parts taken from reference TRBV5-1 and TRBJ2-2, reads KAGVTQTPRYLIKTRGQQVTLSCSPISGHRSVSWYQQTPGQGLQFLFEYFSETQRNKGNFPGRFSGRQFSNSRSEMNVSTLELGDSALYLCASSLSMDRATGELFFGEGSRLTVL.

The chain carries TRBV28 and TRBJ2-5; 12 positions agree with TRBD2. The CDR3 is made up of 18 amino acids. Germline CDR1 is MDHEN and CDR2 is SYDVKM. The V gene end was trimmed by 3 bases and the J gene end by 6 bases; junction bases not matched to a gene: 14. The CDR3 protein is CASSFPSSLAGGGQTQYF. The CDR3 bases are TGTGCCAGCAGTTTTCCCTCGAGCCTAGCGGGAGGGGGGCAGACCCAGTACTTC. The full variable domain, with the rest looked up from reference TRBV28 and TRBJ2-5, is DVKVTQSSRYLVKRTGEKVFLECVQDMDHENMFWYRQDPGLGLRLIYFSYDVKMKEKGDIPEGYSVSREKKERFSLILESASTNQTSMYLCASSFPSSLAGGGQTQYFGPGTRLLVL.

The chain joins TRBV7-9 to TRBJ1-4, with 7 bases aligning to TRBD1. CDR3 length: 17 residues. V lost 1 base, J lost 6 bases, and 11 bases stayed unmatched. In germline, CDR1 is SEHNR, CDR2 FQNEAQ (reference sequence). CDR3: CASSLGRETGLYEKLFF. The CDR3 nucleotides are TGTGCCAGCAGCTTAGGCCGGGAGACAGGGCTTTATGAAAAACTGTTTTTT.

The chain is built from TRBV9 and TRBJ2-1; the D gene is possibly TRBD2 (6 bases). CDR3 length: 13 amino acids. The V and J ends lost 7 bases and 4 bases respectively, with 12 bases between them. CDR1 and CDR2 (germline): SGDLS, YYNGEE. The DNA for the CDR3 is TGTGCCAGCGGGACTCGTCAGTACAATGAGCAGTTCTTC. Protein sequence: CASGTRQYNEQFF.

The V call is TRBV5-1, the J call TRBJ1-2; D call uncertain. CDR1 and CDR2 from the germline V gene are SGHRS and YFSETQ. V dropped 4 bases and J dropped 8 bases, with 15 bases sitting between them. The length of the CDR3 is 13 residues. The CDR3: CASSGQDRGGYTF. The CDR3 region has the DNA TGCGCCAGCAGCGGGCAGGACCGCGGGGGCTACACCTTC.

This clone was recorded once. The chain employs TRBV19 and TRBJ2-1; 10 bases are shared with TRBD2. CDR3 length: 17 residues. V was pared by 4 bases and J by 2 bases, with 8 bases of the junction left unmatched. Germline V lookup: CDR1 LNHDA, CDR2 SQIVND (reference sequence). Written as DNA, the CDR3 is TGTGCCAGTAGTACCCGTCATCTAGCGGGGGCCTACAATGAGCAGTTCTTC. Amino acid sequence: CASSTRHLAGAYNEQFF.

This chain joins TRBV4-2 and TRBJ2-7; D may be TRBD2 (5 bases). V was pared by 0 bases and J by 2 bases, with 14 bases between. The CDR3 extends over 16 amino acids. CDR1 is LGHNA and CDR2 is YNFKEQ in the germline V gene. The CDR3 bases are TGTGCCAGCAGCCAAGAAAGAGGAGGAATCCCCTACGAGCAGTACTTC. Translated: CASSQERGGIPYEQYF.

The chain carries TRBV28 and TRBJ2-1, with TRBD1 matching 10 bases. CDR3 size: 15 residues. The germline V gene encodes CDR1 MDHEN and CDR2 SYDVKM. V was pared by 4 bases and J by 6 bases, with 6 bases of the junction left unmatched. The CDR3, as DNA: TGTGCCAGCAGTTATGGGGGACAGGGGTTCAATGAGCAGTTCTTC. Translation gives CASSYGGQGFNEQFF.

The V and J genes are TRBV5-1 and TRBJ2-3; a possible D gene is TRBD2 (6 bases). CDR1 is SGHRS, CDR2 YFSETQ, per germline. Between the trimmed V and J ends, which lost 4 bases and 2 bases, there was a span of 17 bases. This CDR3 region has 16 residues. The chain's CDR3 is CASSEGLLPSTDTQYF. Here the CDR3 DNA reads TGCGCCAGCAGCGAGGGACTCCTACCGTCCACAGATACGCAGTATTTT.

V and J are TRBV9 and TRBJ2-3; D ambiguous. The V gene's germline CDR1 is SGDLS and CDR2 YYNGEE. V shed 2 bases and J shed 0 bases, with 7 bases lying between them. This CDR3 comprises 14 residues. The DNA for the CDR3 is TGTGCCAGCAGCGTTTTTATGAGCACAGATACGCAGTATTTT. Translated, it gives CASSVFMSTDTQYF. The whole variable domain, filled in from reference TRBV9 and TRBJ2-3, reads DSGVTQTPKHLITATGQRVTLRCSPRSGDLSVYWYQQSLDQGLQFLIQYYNGEERAKGNILERFSAQQFPDLHSELNLSSLELGDSALYFCASSVFMSTDTQYFGPGTRLTVL.

The chain recombines TRBV5-4 with TRBJ1-5; TRBD1 is a possible D gene (5 bases). The CDR3 covers 19 residues. Germline V gives CDR1 SGHNT, CDR2 YYREEE (reference sequence). Trimming left V 4 bases short and J 0 bases short, with 23 bases between. As DNA, the CDR3 is TGTGCCAGCAGCCCGGCCAGGAGAAAAGGGGAATTTAGCAATCAGCCCCAGCATTTT. It yields the protein CASSPARRKGEFSNQPQHF.

The rearrangement links TRBV5-1 to TRBJ1-1, with TRBD1 matching 7 bases. The CDR3 is 13 amino acids. Trimming removed 5 bases from V and 2 bases from J; junction bases left unmatched: 3. Germline CDR1 SGHRS, CDR2 YFSETQ. CDR3 amino acids: CASSGTVNTEAFF. CDR3 DNA sequence: TGCGCCAGCAGTGGGACAGTTAACACTGAAGCTTTCTTT.

This sequence joins TRBV6-1 and TRBJ2-7; the D gene is possibly TRBD1 (6 bases). V lost 5 bases to trimming and J lost 0 bases, with 14 bases between them. This CDR3 has 15 residues. Per germline, CDR1 MNHNS and CDR2 SASEGT. DNA for the CDR3: TGTGCCAGCAGTATCGGGCAGGGGTCCTCCTACGAGCAGTACTTC. It encodes CASSIGQGSSYEQYF.

Only one count was recorded for this clone. The gene calls are TRBV4-3 and TRBJ2-3; TRBD2 aligns across 12 bases. Germline V CDR1 and CDR2: LGHNA, YSLEER. The CDR3 has 18 residues. J was trimmed by 1 base and V by 0 bases; bases with no gene match: 5. The CDR3 coding sequence is TGCGCCAGCAGCCAAGATTATGGACTAGCGGGGCGCACAGATACGCAGTATTTT. Residues: CASSQDYGLAGRTDTQYF.

This clone was recorded once. J is TRBJ2-1 and V is TRBV2; D may be TRBD2 (6 bases). The V gene lost 8 bases and the J gene lost 0 bases, with 8 bases spanning the gap. This CDR3 is built from 13 residues. The V gene's germline CDR1 is SNHLY and CDR2 FYNNEI. The DNA of the CDR3 is TGTGCCAGCGAGGGAGGCTCCTACAATGAGCAGTTCTTC. This encodes CASEGGSYNEQFF. The whole variable domain, filled in from reference TRBV2 and TRBJ2-1, reads EPEVTQTPSHQVTQMGQEVILRCVPISNHLYFYWYRQILGQKVEFLVSFYNNEISEKSEIFDDQFSVERPDGSNFTLKIRSTKLEDSAMYFCASEGGSYNEQFFGPGTRLTVL.

The rearrangement uses TRBV10-1 and TRBJ2-1, with TRBD2 matching 8 bases. Trimming removed 7 bases from V and 7 bases from J; junction bases left unmatched: 15. The CDR3 loop spans 16 amino acids. Looked up from germline, CDR1 is WNHNN and CDR2 is SYGVQD (reference sequence). The CDR3 bases are TGCGCCAGCACCGCCGATAGAGGACTAGCAGGGAATGAGCAGTTCTTC. This encodes CASTADRGLAGNEQFF.

The chain employs TRBV7-9 and TRBJ2-3, with D maybe TRBD2 (6 bases). V was trimmed by 1 base and J by 2 bases, leaving 10 bases between them. This CDR3 contains 15 residues. CDR1 SEHNR and CDR2 FQNEAQ come from the germline V gene (reference sequence). The CDR3 protein is CASSLGPGDTDTQYF. DNA for the CDR3: TGTGCCAGCAGCTTAGGTCCGGGAGACACAGATACGCAGTATTTT.